This is a list of T cell receptor beta chains from one sample in a study of PD-1 blockade in classical Hodgkin lymphoma. Some clones are missing from TCRdb's copy, which holds only in-frame ones; the method was immunoSEQ multiplex PCR. The sample lists about 45,000 clones, over 65% seen once, with about 2.8% in the top ten. Sequences were derived from peripheral blood mononuclear cells (PBMCs), sampled before the second cycle of nivolumab. These receptors were collected from a human donor with classical Hodgkin lymphoma. The CDR3 runs from the conserved cysteine through the conserved F or W. D genes are given only for firm matches. Clone size, where shown, is once, few, many, or a class for clones that have expanded.

cdr3_aa: CAISKQGNTEAFF
cdr3_nt: TGTGCCATCAGCAAACAGGGGAACACTGAAGCTTTCTTT
clone_size: NA
d_call: NA
j_call: TRBJ1-1
v_call: TRBV10-3

cdr3_aa: CASSERPTSTDTQYF
cdr3_nt: TGTGCCAGCAGTGAGAGACCTACCTCCACAGATACGCAGTATTTT
clone_size: NA
d_call: NA
j_call: TRBJ2-3
v_call: TRBV6-4

cdr3_aa: CASSILRGSNQPQHF
cdr3_nt: TGTGCCAGTAGTATACTAAGGGGTAGCAATCAGCCCCAGCATTTT
clone_size: NA
d_call: NA
j_call: TRBJ1-5
v_call: TRBV19

cdr3_aa: CASSGTRSDTQYF
cdr3_nt: TGTGCCTCAAGCGGGACTCGATCCGATACGCAGTATTTT
clone_size: once
d_call: TRBD2
j_call: TRBJ2-3
v_call: TRBV30

cdr3_aa: CASSRTGNTGELFF
cdr3_nt: TGTGCCAGCAGTCGGACAGGGAACACCGGGGAGCTGTTTTTT
clone_size: NA
d_call: TRBD1
j_call: TRBJ2-2
v_call: TRBV6-5

cdr3_aa: CASSVEQGAGHEQFF
cdr3_nt: TGTGCCAGCAGCGTAGAGCAGGGGGCAGGCCATGAGCAGTTCTTC
clone_size: NA
d_call: TRBD1
j_call: TRBJ2-1
v_call: TRBV9

cdr3_aa: CASSVAPDGGFSEAFF
cdr3_nt: TGTGCCAGCAGCGTAGCCCCGGACGGTGGTTTCTCTGAAGCTTTCTTT
clone_size: few
d_call: NA
j_call: TRBJ1-1
v_call: TRBV9

cdr3_aa: CASSFGSPGYTF
cdr3_nt: TGTGCCAGCAGCTTTGGGTCGCCTGGCTACACCTTC
clone_size: few
d_call: NA
j_call: TRBJ1-2
v_call: TRBV5-4

cdr3_aa: CASSPGLAGSETQYF
cdr3_nt: TGTGCCAGCAGTCCGGGACTAGCGGGATCAGAGACCCAGTACTTC
clone_size: NA
d_call: TRBD2
j_call: TRBJ2-5
v_call: TRBV27

cdr3_aa: CASSIRLYGNYEQYF
cdr3_nt: TGTGCCAGTAGTATCAGACTCTATGGCAACTACGAGCAGTACTTC
clone_size: medium-sized
d_call: NA
j_call: TRBJ2-7
v_call: TRBV19

cdr3_aa: CASSEPGQRGYTF
cdr3_nt: TGTGCCAGCAGTGAACCGGGACAGAGGGGCTACACCTTC
clone_size: NA
d_call: TRBD1
j_call: TRBJ1-2
v_call: TRBV6-4

cdr3_aa: CASSRPGPASYEQYF
cdr3_nt: TGTGCCAGCAGCAGACCCGGGCCAGCCTCCTACGAGCAGTACTTC
clone_size: NA
d_call: NA
j_call: TRBJ2-7
v_call: TRBV5-4

cdr3_aa: CASSYSISSTEAFF
cdr3_nt: TGTGCCAGCAGTTACTCGATTAGTAGTACTGAAGCTTTCTTT
clone_size: NA
d_call: NA
j_call: TRBJ1-1
v_call: TRBV6-5

cdr3_aa: CASSSDRDITDTQYF
cdr3_nt: TGTGCCAGCAGCTCGGACAGGGACATCACAGATACGCAGTATTTT
clone_size: many
d_call: TRBD1
j_call: TRBJ2-3
v_call: TRBV7-9

cdr3_aa: CATSPYGGYEQYF
cdr3_nt: TGTGCCACCAGCCCCTATGGGGGCTACGAGCAGTACTTC
clone_size: NA
d_call: NA
j_call: TRBJ2-7
v_call: TRBV15

cdr3_aa: CASSYSTGMNSPLHF
cdr3_nt: TGTGCCAGCAGTTACTCGACAGGGATGAATTCACCCCTCCACTTT
clone_size: NA
d_call: TRBD1
j_call: TRBJ1-6
v_call: TRBV6-5

cdr3_aa: CASSLGGDSPLHF
cdr3_nt: TGTGCCAGCAGTTTGGGGGGGGATTCACCCCTCCACTTT
clone_size: NA
d_call: NA
j_call: TRBJ1-6
v_call: TRBV27

cdr3_aa: CASSLRGGAGNTIYF
cdr3_nt: TGTGCCAGCAGCCTCCGGGGAGGAGCTGGAAACACCATATATTTT
clone_size: once
d_call: NA
j_call: TRBJ1-3
v_call: TRBV9

cdr3_aa: CASSPSNTEAFF
cdr3_nt: TGTGCCAGCTCACCGTCGAACACTGAAGCTTTCTTT
clone_size: once
d_call: NA
j_call: TRBJ1-1
v_call: TRBV18

cdr3_aa: CAISGGNSEFYNEQFF
cdr3_nt: TGTGCCATCAGCGGGGGGAACTCAGAATTCTACAATGAGCAGTTCTTC
clone_size: NA
d_call: TRBD2
j_call: TRBJ2-1
v_call: TRBV10-3

cdr3_aa: CASGAEKLFF
cdr3_nt: TGTGCCAGCGGTGCTGAAAAACTGTTTTTT
clone_size: NA
d_call: NA
j_call: TRBJ1-4
v_call: TRBV2

cdr3_aa: CASSLETYAGGETQYF
cdr3_nt: TGTGCCAGCAGCTTAGAAACGTATGCGGGCGGGGAGACCCAGTACTTC
clone_size: NA
d_call: NA
j_call: TRBJ2-5
v_call: TRBV7-8

cdr3_aa: CSAGGGHGLTDTQYF
cdr3_nt: TGCAGCGCCGGCGGGGGGCACGGGCTAACAGATACGCAGTATTTT
clone_size: NA
d_call: TRBD2
j_call: TRBJ2-3
v_call: TRBV29-1

cdr3_aa: CASRDGGRDAEAFF
cdr3_nt: TGTGCCTCCCGGGACGGCGGTCGGGATGCTGAAGCTTTCTTT
clone_size: NA
d_call: NA
j_call: TRBJ1-1
v_call: TRBV10-3

cdr3_aa: CASSLAEQQSQAFF
cdr3_nt: TGCGCCAGCAGCTTGGCCGAACAACAATCCCAAGCTTTCTTT
clone_size: NA
d_call: NA
j_call: TRBJ1-1
v_call: TRBV5-1

cdr3_aa: CASSLDRPGGEQFF
cdr3_nt: TGTGCCAGCAGCTTAGATAGGCCAGGGGGTGAGCAGTTCTTC
clone_size: NA
d_call: TRBD1
j_call: TRBJ2-1
v_call: TRBV11-3

cdr3_aa: CSVVRGFTDTQYF
cdr3_nt: TGCAGCGTTGTGAGGGGATTCACAGATACGCAGTATTTT
clone_size: NA
d_call: NA
j_call: TRBJ2-3
v_call: TRBV29-1

cdr3_aa: CASSFKSSNQPQHF
cdr3_nt: TGTGCCAGCAGCTTCAAAAGCAGCAATCAGCCCCAGCATTTT
clone_size: NA
d_call: NA
j_call: TRBJ1-5
v_call: TRBV5-6

cdr3_aa: CSVESRDIGAYEQFF
cdr3_nt: TGCAGCGTTGAATCCCGGGACATTGGCGCGTATGAGCAGTTCTTC
clone_size: NA
d_call: NA
j_call: TRBJ2-1
v_call: TRBV29-1

cdr3_aa: CASYGGRHYEQYF
cdr3_nt: TGTGCCAGCTACGGCGGACGGCACTACGAGCAGTACTTC
clone_size: NA
d_call: NA
j_call: TRBJ2-7
v_call: TRBV2

cdr3_aa: CASSPSGTNYQETQYF
cdr3_nt: TGTGCCAGCAGTCCGTCCGGGACAAACTACCAAGAGACCCAGTACTTC
clone_size: NA
d_call: NA
j_call: TRBJ2-5
v_call: TRBV27

cdr3_aa: CASSGGRGSRDTQYF
cdr3_nt: TGTGCCAGCAGCGGGGGACGGGGTTCAAGGGATACGCAGTATTTT
clone_size: few
d_call: NA
j_call: TRBJ2-3
v_call: TRBV9

cdr3_aa: CASKGPQETQYF
cdr3_nt: TGTGCCAGCAAGGGACCCCAAGAGACCCAGTACTTC
clone_size: NA
d_call: NA
j_call: TRBJ2-5
v_call: TRBV27

cdr3_aa: CASSVGTGDGYTF
cdr3_nt: TGTGCCAGCAGTGTAGGAACAGGGGATGGCTACACCTTC
clone_size: NA
d_call: TRBD1
j_call: TRBJ1-2
v_call: TRBV25-1